This T cell receptor beta chain emerged from a study of Graves' ophthalmopathy and Graves' hyperthyroidism (dated by TCRdb to the late 2010s). A note on the overall study: Peripheral blood was collected before any treatment was given, at the time of initial diagnosis. In total, approximately 130 blood samples were TCR-sequenced: roughly 45 ophthalmopathy, some 75 hyperthyroidism and around 17 hyperthyroidism-to-ophthalmopathy patients. To tell Graves' ophthalmopathy apart from Graves' hyperthyroidism, and to predict which patients would progress to ophthalmopathy, the study relied on TCR beta repertoire signatures. An independent validation cohort was composed of some 19 hyperthyroidism patients and 17 patients who later progressed from hyperthyroidism to ophthalmopathy. To explore V-J signatures that separate ophthalmopathy from hyperthyroidism, a discovery set of 100 patients was enrolled, consisting of about 45 with ophthalmopathy and fewer than 60 with stable hyperthyroidism. After sampling, hyperthyroidism patients received methimazole starting at 30 mg daily, and ophthalmopathy patients received high-dose intravenous methylprednisolone. In about six hyperthyroidism patients, the T-cell repertoire of thyroid tissue was compared with the T-cell repertoire of blood.

Details on this clonotype: Its binding antigen is unknown. No clone much larger than this one lies a single base away; base qualities are absent.

Ophthalmopathy patients were characterized by moderately to severely active disease, a Clinical Activity Score of at least 3, a NOSPECS grade of at least 4, and a disease duration under 3 months. Patients with other autoimmune diseases, uncontrolled infections, pregnancy or lactation were excluded. Diagnosis was based on clinical symptoms, serum thyroxine, TRAb, thyroid ultrasound and orbital computed tomography. Ficoll-Paque density gradient centrifugation was used to isolate PBMCs from about 10 ml of fresh peripheral blood. Trizol reagent was used to extract the total RNA, and its quality was then checked on an Agilent 2100 Bioanalyzer. TCR beta CDR3 regions were amplified from RNA transcripts for repertoire sequencing. HTBI primers and the Qiagen OneStep RT-PCR kit were used in a first-round RT-PCR, which was followed by a second-round multiplex PCR, size selection and purification. Libraries were sequenced on an Illumina HiSeq2000 using paired-end 100 bp reads. In the source study's methods: Reads were processed with SOAPnuke, discarding reads with adapters, uncalled bases, mean Phred below 15, or no exact constant-primer or identifier match. High-quality paired reads were merged with COPE v1.2.5. Each unique nucleotide sequence was treated as a clonotype, and MiTCR v1.1 was used to align the clonotypes to the IMGT TRB V, D and J references. The analysis was limited to V-J combinations with a frequency above 0.0001, which together covered over 99% of the repertoires. For each V-J combination, a TCR clonal expansion and chaos score was defined as F50 clonal expansion divided by the chaos observed in the TCRdist matrix. Welch's t-statistics and random forest were used to reduce features to approximately 13 V-J combinations, which were fed into a naive Bayes classifier. The similarity between thyroid and blood repertoires was quantified using the Morisita-Horn index. Using fastp at Q25 and MiXCR, TCRdb reprocessed the public reads and kept productive beta chains. Duplicate CDR3 protein sequences are folded into a single record with the most common DNA and genes. None of the V and J calls come from the authors' own analysis; TCRdb made them. In this sample the table shows some 750,000 distinct CDR3 sequences, around 40% of which occur a single time. 40% to 45% of the sample comes from the top ten.

The germline V gene (reference sequence) provides CDR1 DFQATT and CDR2 SNEGSKA. Here V drops 6 bases and J drops 5 bases, and the junction holds 13 bases not matched to any gene. The CDR3 has 15 amino acids, counting the end cysteine and phenylalanine. The sequence is cut down to CDR3 DNA, 45 bases in frame from base 1. Broader findings and caveats from the paper: In cross-validation, the 13-signature model distinguished ophthalmopathy from stable hyperthyroidism with 87.88% sensitivity and 81% to 82% specificity, while in the test set the corresponding values were about 80% and 75%. Most expanded thyroid clonotypes with frequency above 0.001 were also detected in blood, suggesting blood repertoires may reflect the thyroid immune response. No statistical method was used to predetermine the sample size, and group allocation was not hidden from the investigators. In validation, the model predicted ophthalmopathy progression with 70.59% sensitivity and approximately 75% specificity; around twelve predicted patients were CT-confirmed with GO in a median of approximately 6.5 months.

The chain is made from TRBV20-1 and TRBJ2-5; the junction holds 9 bases that match TRBD1. The sequenced material came from peripheral blood. The source is an adult man with Graves' ophthalmopathy. CDR3 region: CSAPRWDREEETQYF. The DNA reads TGCAGTGCCCCCCGTTGGGACAGGGAGGAGGAGACCCAGTACTTC.